This entry concerns a single T cell receptor beta chain. This clone's antigen is unknown. A clone one base away is much larger, so this may be a read error. This specimen comes from a study of regulatory T cells in long-lasting Graves disease (dated by TCRdb to the early 2020s). Notes on the research overall: Persistent Graves' disease was defined as persistently positive TSH receptor autoantibodies together with antithyroid drug treatment for over 5 years. The study was registered as a clinical trial and conducted in China. Patients with persistent Graves' disease were compared with patients with newly diagnosed Graves' disease using TCR sequencing and RNA sequencing of peripheral blood. A total of about 33 samples underwent TCR sequencing, from some 13 patients with persistent Graves' disease and some 20 patients with newly diagnosed Graves' disease. On average, persistent Graves' disease patients in the clinical cohort had been on antithyroid drugs for about 9.7 years. Broader findings and caveats from the paper: Only peripheral blood was studied, because thyroid tissue, the primary lesion, was inaccessible. Sequencing and analysis were restricted to the TCR beta chain. The authors acknowledged the small sample size as a limitation that may reduce accuracy. Persistent disease showed preferential use of TRBV28, TRBJ1-2 and TRBJ2-5, whereas newly diagnosed disease favored TRBV20-1 and TRBJ2-1. More public clonotypes were shared among persistent patients (more than 2,500) than among newly diagnosed patients (just under 1,000). Compared with newly diagnosed patients, patients with persistent Graves' disease had lower TCR Shannon entropy and fewer highly expanded clones, which suggests clonal expansion.

In the paper's terms, the time point label means: persistent/refractory GD, antithyroid drugs over 5 years with positive TRAb. RNA was extracted from PBMCs in TRIzol for both TCR sequencing and RNA sequencing. The diagnosis of Graves' disease followed American Thyroid Association guidelines. The patients came from an endocrinology department in Xi'an, China. Each patient gave 9 to 10 milliliters of peripheral blood, collected in an EDTA anticoagulant tube. Ficoll Paque Plus density gradient separation was used to isolate PBMCs, and no further T cell sorting was done. An Agilent 2100 Bioanalyzer and agarose gel were used to assess RNA quality, and a NanoDrop 2000 was used to measure RNA concentration. The CDR3 numbers 15 residues from cysteine through phenylalanine. The sequence is cut down to CDR3 DNA, 45 bases in frame from base 1. CDR1 and CDR2 are drawn from the germline V gene: SNHLY, FYNNEI. V is reduced by 8 bases and J by 10 bases, leaving a spacing of 21 bases between them.

The library came from multiplex PCR. TCRdb lists the instrument as Illumina HiSeq 4000. iRepertoire HTBI primers and Arm-PCR amplification of CDR3 regions were used to construct TCR beta libraries. Gel purification was performed on PCR products prior to sequencing. Per the source publication's procedure: Gene usage analysis of CDR3 amino acid clonotypes used the 50 to 70 TRBV and some 13 TRBJ segments found across samples. COPE and FqMerger were used to merge the filtered high-quality paired reads into contigs. BLAST was used to align contigs to IMGT TRBV, TRBD and TRBJ reference genes, with CDR3 defined following IMGT. Any clonotype with a frequency above 0.1% was classified as a highly expanded clone. Shannon entropy was used to measure repertoire diversity, and the Gini coefficient was used to measure V-J evenness. Clonotypes shared by more than one individual were considered public. Starting from the raw public reads, TCRdb applied fastp trimming at Q25, assembled clones with MiXCR and retained in-frame beta chains. Rows are unified per CDR3 protein, each entry keeping the most common DNA and genes. TCRdb's processing, not the authors' own work, is the source of the V and J calls. Within this sample are some 370,000 distinct CDR3 sequences, with less than 25% of them counted one time only. The ten largest clones represent about a fifth of the sample.

The clonotype was recovered from a female donor with Graves disease. This specimen was peripheral blood mononuclear cells (PBMCs), taken when the disease was refractory, from a patient treated with antithyroid drugs. The rearranged chain carries TRBV2 and TRBJ1-6; tentative D gene TRBD1, with 5 bases matching. For the CDR3, the sequence is CASGDRGAPVSPLHF. The sequenced DNA is TGTGCCAGCGGCGACCGTGGGGCCCCGGTCTCACCCCTCCACTTT.